Below, one T cell receptor (beta chain) is given with its context. This entry comes from a study of CXCR3-negative and CXCR3-positive naive CD8 T cells. The study made its TRB cDNA libraries by 5' RACE, adding UMI labels. TCRdb re-called the 5' RACE reads, yielding one record per CDR3 amino acid sequence without DNA. The sample has nearly 45,000 distinct CDR3 sequences. The CDR3 consists of 19 residues. Looked up from germline, CDR1 is SGHVS and CDR2 is FQNEAQ. The chain couples TRBV7-8 to TRBJ2-2; TCRdb's assignment of TRBD2 cannot be checked, as there is no DNA. This TCR was sampled from a human donor in good health. Some clones in this sample may be carry-over from other donors' samples. Sequenced sample: memory CD8+ T cells from blood. CDR3 amino acids: CASSLAPNPGLAPTGELFF.